The clone carrying this T cell receptor (beta chain) was detected a few times. Its target is not known. Cells that had been cultured for roughly 9 days were the source of isolated CD4+ T cells. Having tested negative for nucleocapsid antibodies, the vaccine recipients showed no prior SARS-CoV-2 infection. On days 3 and 7, fresh IL-2 medium replaced half the medium. The germline V gene encodes CDR1 MNHEY and CDR2 SVGEGT. V was trimmed by 2 bases and J by 0 bases, leaving 13 bases between them. The CDR3 has 16 amino acids. This sample is part of a study of vaccination effects on CD4 cells after COVID-19. Whole-study context: The cohort was immunized with two doses of either the BNT162b2 or mRNA-1273 vaccine.

Sequenced by immunoSEQ multiplex PCR; TCRdb stores in-frame clones only, minus some. This sample carries tens of thousands of clones, roughly 73% of them seen once, and the ten largest clones take about 11%. Points from the study as a whole: Marked clonal contraction was seen in infection- and vaccine-induced clones late after vaccination.

V is TRBV6-2 or TRBV6-3 and J is TRBJ1-2; possible D gene TRBD1, 6 bases. Source: CD4+ T cells from PBMCs cultured without peptide, taken before COVID-19 vaccination. This receptor was obtained from a human donor who received a COVID-19 vaccine. CDR3 bases: TGTGCCAGCAGTTACCGATCGGGACAAACTAACTATGGCTACACCTTC. This encodes CASSYRSGQTNYGYTF.